The present T cell receptor beta chain was sequenced within a study of T cells in localized non-small cell lung cancer. Points from the study as a whole: Paired adjacent lung recovered a median roughly 54 of the top 100 tumor clones.

The ends were cut back, 0 bases at V and 5 bases at J, with 11 bases in the middle. This CDR3 region has 14 residues. Germline V CDR1 and CDR2: SGHDT, YYEEEE. In its sample, this clone was seen once. Its target is unknown. The data were produced by immunoSEQ multiplex PCR, yet TCRdb's version contains in-frame clones alone and is incomplete. The sample consists of more than 9,000 clones, over 70% of them appearing once. The material was peripheral blood, obtained before any cancer treatment. This sequence joins TRBV5-6 and TRBJ1-1; D not certain. This clonotype originated in a male donor older than 55 with stage I lung adenocarcinoma. The CDR3 nucleotides are TGTGCCAGCAGCTTGGGACGGATGAGAACTGAAGCTTTCTTT. It specifies CASSLGRMRTEAFF.